These 6 T cell receptor beta chains were sequenced from one sample in a study of cytomegalovirus exposure and HLA in healthy donors. The PCR had 60 Vbeta and 13 Jbeta primers. Produced via immunoSEQ multiplex PCR; TCRdb's table is partial and in-frame only. The ten top clones account for under 1.3%, within a sample of 100,000 to 150,000 clones. The sequenced material came from PBMCs. The receptors come from a man younger than 35 in good health and CMV-seronegative.

The chain links TRBV30 to TRBJ1-2; 10 positions match TRBD1. J was trimmed by 6 bases and V by 4 bases; bases with no gene match: 8. The CDR3 contains 14 residues. Germline values: CDR1 GTSNPN, CDR2 SVGIG (reference sequence). Here the CDR3 reads CAWKGQGDIHGYTF. The CDR3 DNA reads as TGTGCCTGGAAAGGACAGGGGGACATTCATGGCTACACCTTC. The complete variable domain, with remaining parts taken from reference TRBV30 and TRBJ1-2, reads SQTIHQWPATLVQPVGSPLSLECTVEGTSNPNLYWYRQAAGRGLQLLFYSVGIGQISSEVPQNLSASRPQDRQFILSSKKLLLSDSGFYLCAWKGQGDIHGYTFGSGTRLTVV.

J is TRBJ1-2 and V is TRBV27, with D perhaps matching TRBD1 (6 bases). There are 13 residues in the CDR3. Looked up from germline, CDR1 is MNHEY and CDR2 is SMNVEV (reference sequence). Trimming pared 8 bases from V and 3 bases from J, leaving 13 bases between. CDR3 in amino acids: CASSGQSDYGYTF. The CDR3 DNA sequence: TGTGCCAGCTCCGGACAGTCGGACTATGGCTACACCTTC.

This chain links TRBV29-1 with TRBJ1-1; 7 bases align to TRBD1. V lost 5 bases and J lost 5; bases outside the gene matches: 2. In germline, CDR1 is SQVTM, CDR2 ANQGSEA. The CDR3 is made up of 11 amino acids. CDR3 nucleotide sequence: TGCAGCGTTCAGACAGGGACTGAAGCTTTCTTT. Protein sequence: CSVQTGTEAFF. The full variable domain, completed using reference TRBV29-1 and TRBJ1-1, is SAVISQKPSRDICQRGTSLTIQCQVDSQVTMMFWYRQQPGQSLTLIATANQGSEATYESGFVIDKFPISRPNLTFSTLTVSNMSPEDSSIYLCSVQTGTEAFFGQGTRLTVV.

The chain carries TRBV19 and TRBJ1-2; no definite D call. The CDR3 loop spans 12 amino acids. Germline assignment: CDR1 LNHDA and CDR2 SQIVND (reference sequence). The V and J ends lost 7 bases and 0 bases respectively, with 6 bases between them. CDR3 nucleotide sequence: TGTGCCAGTACGACATCTAACTATGGCTACACCTTC. Residues: CASTTSNYGYTF.

J is TRBJ2-7 and V is TRBV18; D is ambiguous. The CDR3 extends over 15 amino acids. Germline CDR1 reads KGHSH; CDR2 reads LQKENI. Trimming cost V 2 bases and J 0 bases, with 11 bases left between them. The DNA of the CDR3 is TGTGCCAGCTCACCATCGTTAGCCCGCTCCTACGAGCAGTACTTC. As protein: CASSPSLARSYEQYF.

The chain uses TRBV19 and TRBJ2-1; the match to TRBD1 covers 10 bases. Germline V gene sequence: CDR1 LNHDA, CDR2 SQIVND (reference sequence). V trimming: 6 bases; J trimming: 1 base; junction bases outside the gene matches: 12. The CDR3 loop spans 18 amino acids. In DNA, the CDR3 is TGTGCCAGTAGGGGGTTCCGGGACAGGGGAATTTCCTACAATGAGCAGTTCTTC. Translated: CASRGFRDRGISYNEQFF.